This TCR beta chain is from a study of Graves' ophthalmopathy and Graves' hyperthyroidism. As regards this clonotype: The antigen is unknown.

Germline values: CDR1 DFQATT, CDR2 SNEGSKA (reference sequence). The CDR3 runs 15 residues. V was cut by 0 bases and J by 9 bases, with 15 bases left in between. CDR3 regions of TCR beta were amplified from RNA transcripts. An opening RT-PCR round employed HTBI primers and preceded a second-round multiplex PCR. TCRdb used MiXCR to reprocess the multiplex PCR reads, holding one entry per CDR3 protein. The repertoire holds about 700,000 distinct CDR3 sequences, with about two fifths as singletons. Each diagnosis was determined on the basis of clinical symptoms, serum thyroxine, TRAb, thyroid ultrasound and orbital computed tomography. Study-wide results and caveats: Cross-validated, the 13-signature model showed 87.88%/81.08% sensitivity/specificity, and 80%/75% in the test set.

The sequence came from an adult man with Graves' ophthalmopathy. Sequencing was carried out using peripheral blood. V gene TRBV20-1 combines with J gene TRBJ1-6; D perhaps matches TRBD1 (6 bases). The CDR3 loop reads CSAREEGTRGSPLHF. DNA for the CDR3: TGCAGTGCTAGAGAGGAGGGGACCAGGGGTTCACCCCTCCACTTT.